This T cell receptor (beta chain) was retrieved from a study of T cells of healthy individuals. This CDR3 has 11 amino acids. The V end was cut by 4 bases, the J end by 3 bases, with 4 bases between. Germline loops: CDR1 SEHNR, CDR2 FQNEAQ (reference sequence). TCRdb re-called the 5' RACE reads with MiXCR, one entry per CDR3 protein. The sample records tens of thousands of distinct CDR3 sequences, 3.5% to 5.5% being singletons. This clonotype was seen ten or more times. The source is a human donor in good health. V is TRBV7-9 and J is TRBJ2-7; D is unclear. The CDR3 DNA follows: TGTGCCAGCAGCTCACGCTACGAGCAGTACTTC. This gives the protein CASSSRYEQYF.